These 19 T cell receptor beta chains share one sample of origin, sequenced in a study of spatial heterogeneity in lung cancer. TCRdb used MiXCR to reprocess the 5' RACE reads, holding one entry per CDR3 protein. Of about 13,000 distinct CDR3 sequences listed, about 3.9% are singletons. The time point is: sample taken at primary tumor resection. The input material, whole RNA from tumor, nontumor lung or frozen PBMC, was sequenced unsorted. The starting material was PBMCs, obtained at surgery. The receptor source for this set is a male donor with early-stage non-small cell lung cancer.

Many counts were recorded for this clonotype. This beta chain slipped into a library made for alpha chains as a stray read, so its size is not meaningful. This sequence joins TRBV5-1 and TRBJ2-5; TRBD1 agrees at 11 bases. V shed 0 bases, J shed 4 bases, and the junction held 11 bases outside the gene matches. Germline CDR1 is SGHRS and CDR2 is YFSETQ. The CDR3 extends over 18 amino acids. This chain's CDR3 is CASSLGLDGQGAGETQYF. The DNA of the CDR3 is TGCGCCAGCAGCTTGGGACTCGATGGACAGGGGGCAGGAGAGACCCAGTACTTC.

There are many counts of this clonotype. In a library made to pick up alpha chains, this beta chain is a stray read with a size that means little. The chain combines TRBV2 with TRBJ2-5, with D perhaps TRBD2 (5 bases). The CDR3 has 13 amino acids. CDR1 is SNHLY, CDR2 FYNNEI, per germline. Trimming took off 5 bases at V and 5 bases at J, with 12 bases between the two ends. DNA of the CDR3: TGTGCCAGCAGTCGACCGGGATGGGAGACCCAGTACTTC. The encoded protein is CASSRPGWETQYF.

Notes on this clonotype: This beta chain is a stray sequence in a library constructed for alpha chains; its clone size is not meaningful. The chain recombines TRBV6-1 with TRBJ1-5; 7 nucleotides line up with TRBD1. From germline, CDR1 is MNHNS and CDR2 SASEGT. The junction had 7 bases not matched to a gene; V was cut back by 8 bases and J by 3 bases. The CDR3 extends over 14 amino acids. The chain's CDR3 is CASLGDRHNQPQHF. The CDR3 DNA follows: TGTGCCAGCCTCGGGGACAGACACAATCAGCCCCAGCATTTT.

This clonotype was seen repeatedly, ten times or more. This beta chain is a stray sequence in a library constructed for alpha chains; its clone size is not meaningful. This sequence joins TRBV7-6 and TRBJ2-7, with 11 nucleotides matching TRBD1. CDR1 and CDR2 from the germline V gene are SGHVS and FNYEAQ. V lost 5 bases to trimming and J lost 2 bases; unmatched junction nucleotides: 8. This CDR3 is 16 amino acids long. DNA of the CDR3: TGTGCCAGCAGCCCGCAGGGGACAGGGGGTGCCTACGAGCAGTACTTC. Translation: CASSPQGTGGAYEQYF.

This clonotype occurred many times. This beta chain is a stray sequence in a library constructed for alpha chains; its clone size is not meaningful. The V and J genes are TRBV7-2 and TRBJ2-7, with D perhaps TRBD1 (6 bases). Germline V gene sequence: CDR1 SGHTA, CDR2 FQGNSA. The ends were cut back, 6 bases at V and 5 bases at J, with 17 bases in the middle. CDR3 length equals 14 residues. CDR3 loop: CASRSAGVWDEQYF. Here the CDR3 DNA reads TGTGCCAGCAGGTCCGCAGGGGTTTGGGACGAGCAGTACTTC.

This clonotype was observed at least ten times. This beta chain is a stray sequence in a library constructed for alpha chains; its clone size is not meaningful. The J gene is TRBJ1-2, the V gene TRBV6-5; D gene uncertain. The germline CDR1 and CDR2 sequences are MNHEY and SVGAGI. The CDR3 consists of 13 residues. CDR3 protein: CAAGEHPHYGYTF. The CDR3 region has the DNA TGTGCAGCCGGGGAGCACCCTCACTATGGCTACACCTTC.

Ten or more counts support this clonotype. Little can be read into the size of this beta chain, an off-target read in a library designed for alpha chains. The chain joins TRBV12-3 or TRBV12-4 to TRBJ2-3, with D possibly being TRBD2 (6 bases). The CDR3 loop spans 15 amino acids. Between the trimmed V and J ends, which lost 1 base and 5 bases, there was a span of 13 bases. The CDR3 spells CASSLVGGALDTQYF. The CDR3 DNA reads TGTGCCAGCAGTTTAGTCGGGGGAGCTCTAGATACGCAGTATTTT.

This clonotype was recorded many times. The size of this beta chain means little, since it is a stray read in a library made for alpha chains. This chain links TRBV7-2 with TRBJ2-4; TRBD2 is a possible D gene (6 bases). V gave up 2 bases and J gave up 10 bases, with 9 bases separating them. This CDR3 contains 12 residues. CDR1 and CDR2 (germline): SGHTA, FQGNSA. CDR3 region: CASSLFGGIQYF. The CDR3, as DNA: TGTGCCAGCAGCTTATTCGGAGGGATTCAGTACTTC.

This clonotype appeared many times. Since it is a stray read in a library aimed at alpha chains, this beta chain has a size that is not meaningful. J is TRBJ2-1 and V is TRBV28; D is possibly TRBD1 (6 bases). Between the trimmed V and J ends, which lost 5 bases and 5 bases, there was a span of 10 bases. The CDR3 has 13 residues. Per the germline V gene, CDR1 is MDHEN and CDR2 is SYDVKM. CDR3 nucleotide sequence: TGTGCCAGCAGTACCTACAGGGACAATGAGCAGTTCTTC. Protein sequence: CASSTYRDNEQFF.

Points on this clonotype: A library made for alpha chains picked up this beta chain off target, so its size means little. V is TRBV6-2 or TRBV6-3 and J is TRBJ2-1, with D possibly called TRBD1 or TRBD2 (5 bases each). The CDR3 extends over 20 amino acids. V was shortened by 2 bases and J by 8 bases, with 31 bases between the two germline ends. Germline V gene sequence: CDR1 MNHEY, CDR2 SVGEGT. The chain's CDR3 is CASSYDKGITGTQNPDEQFF. The CDR3 DNA sequence: TGTGCCAGCAGTTACGACAAAGGGATCACCGGGACCCAGAACCCGGATGAGCAGTTCTTC.

Notes on this clonotype: This beta chain appears as a stray read in a library generated for alpha chains; its size is not informative. The CDR3 is CAISESMGGYTF. For the CDR3, the DNA is TGTGCCATCAGTGAGTCGATGGGCGGCTACACCTTC. The rearrangement joins TRBV10-3 to TRBJ1-2, with D hard to call. Trimming removed 0 bases at V and 8 bases at J, with 7 bases between. Germline CDR1 ENHRY, CDR2 SYGVKD. The CDR3 is made up of 12 amino acids.

At least ten counts were recorded for this clonotype. This beta chain is a stray sequence in a library constructed for alpha chains; its clone size is not meaningful. The rearrangement uses TRBV7-9 and TRBJ1-1, with a weak D call TRBD1 (5 bases). CDR3 length equals 15 residues. V was cut by 5 bases and J by 8 bases, with 21 bases left in between. Germline V gene lookup returns CDR1 SEHNR and CDR2 FQNEAQ (reference sequence). The CDR3 DNA is TGTGCCAGCAGCCCTACATGGCGAGGACAACAAGAAGCTTTCTTT. Translating gives CASSPTWRGQQEAFF.

This clonotype came up many times. As an off-target read in a library built for alpha chains, this beta chain has a frequency of little significance. The chain links TRBV4-1 to TRBJ2-7, with D unclear. V was cut by 1 base and J by 6 bases, with 13 bases left in between. The CDR3 contains 14 residues. The germline V gene has CDR1 MGHRA and CDR2 YSYEKL. CDR3 residues: CASSQGAPLREQYF. As DNA, the CDR3 is TGCGCCAGCAGCCAAGGGGCCCCGCTCCGCGAGCAGTACTTC.

Many counts were recorded for this clonotype. This beta chain lies outside the target of a library built for alpha chains; its clone size means little. This chain uses TRBV9 with TRBJ2-1; tentatively, D is TRBD1 or TRBD2 (5 bases each). The CDR3 extends over 17 amino acids. Germline V lookup: CDR1 SGDLS, CDR2 YYNGEE. The ends were cut back, 0 bases at V and 5 bases at J, with 18 bases in the middle. The CDR3 nucleotides read TGTGCCAGCAGCGTAGGGGGGAGTGATTCGGGAAACAATGAGCAGTTCTTC. Translating it yields CASSVGGSDSGNNEQFF. The full variable domain, completed using reference TRBV9 and TRBJ2-1, is DSGVTQTPKHLITATGQRVTLRCSPRSGDLSVYWYQQSLDQGLQFLIQYYNGEERAKGNILERFSAQQFPDLHSELNLSSLELGDSALYFCASSVGGSDSGNNEQFFGPGTRLTVL.

This clonotype was detected ten times or more. As an off-target read in a library built for alpha chains, this beta chain has a frequency of little significance. The chain joins TRBV4-1 to TRBJ1-2, with D maybe TRBD1 (5 bases). The CDR3 contains 15 residues. Trimming removed 4 bases at V and 6 bases at J, with 18 bases between. Germline V lookup: CDR1 MGHRA, CDR2 YSYEKL. The CDR3 DNA reads TGCGCCAGCAGCCCCCGCTACGGCAGGGAAGATGGCTACACCTTC. Its protein product is CASSPRYGREDGYTF.

In this sample, this clonotype turned up many times. Because this beta chain is a stray read in a library intended to capture alpha chains, its abundance should not be given much weight. The chain recombines TRBV7-8 with TRBJ1-2; tentatively, D is TRBD1 (6 bases). The V gene lost 1 base and the J gene lost 8 bases, with 8 bases spanning the gap. This CDR3 is built from 12 residues. Germline V gene data show CDR1 as SGHVS and CDR2 as FQNEAQ. The CDR3 DNA follows: TGTGCCAGCAGCTTAGGTGGGGGCGGCTACACCTTC. Its translation is CASSLGGGGYTF. Full variable domain (outside the CDR3, taken from reference TRBV7-8 and TRBJ1-2): GAGVSQSPRYKVAKRGQDVALRCDPISGHVSLFWYQQALGQGPEFLTYFQNEAQLDKSGLPSDRFFAERPEGSVSTLKIQRTQQEDSAVYLCASSLGGGGYTFGSGTRLTVV.

This clonotype was counted ten times or more. For a library built for alpha chains, this beta chain is a stray read; little rests on its size. The chain joins TRBV5-1 to TRBJ2-7, with TRBD1 identical over 10 bases. Germline assignment: CDR1 SGHRS and CDR2 YFSETQ. Trimming removed 3 bases from V and 1 base from J; junction bases left unmatched: 13. The CDR3 covers 18 residues. CDR3 coding DNA: TGCGCCAGCAGCTATCTGGATTGGGGGGACAGGGGATCCTACGAGCAGTACTTC. Its protein is CASSYLDWGDRGSYEQYF.

At least ten counts were recorded for this clonotype. Being off target in a library aimed at alpha chains, this beta chain has a size of little meaning. The chain uses TRBV24-1 and TRBJ1-5; D is uncertain. The CDR3 is 15 residues long. CDR1 is KGHDR, CDR2 SFDVKD, per germline. The V end was cut by 2 bases, the J end by 0 bases, with 7 bases between. The CDR3 region has the DNA TGTGCCACCAGTGATTCCCGAGGTAGCAATCAGCCCCAGCATTTT. Encoded protein: CATSDSRGSNQPQHF.

This clonotype showed up many times. Since the library was made to target alpha chains, this beta chain is a stray read and its abundance is not meaningful. The chain is built from TRBV3-1 and TRBJ2-5; D remains unclear. CDR1 and CDR2 (germline): LGHDT, YNNKEL (reference sequence). Trimming took off 0 bases at V and 6 bases at J, with 8 bases between the two ends. The CDR3 contains 13 residues. The DNA for the CDR3 is TGTGCCAGCAGCCAAGAGCTAGGGAAGACCCAGTACTTC. Translating gives CASSQELGKTQYF.